This entry lists 17 T cell receptor beta chains sequenced from one sample in a study of PD-L1 blockade in urothelial cancer. Data came from immunoSEQ multiplex PCR; TCRdb stores just in-frame clones and leaves some out. In the table there are about 38,000 clones, 80% to 95% of which are singletons. The sample consisted of PBMCs, taken around atezolizumab (anti-PD-L1) treatment. Every receptor here comes from a man aged 65-85 years with urothelial cancer.

The chain has TRBV9 and TRBJ2-2; TRBD2 matches at 8 bases. CDR1 is SGDLS and CDR2 is YYNGEE in the germline V gene. V trimming: 3 bases; J trimming: 5 bases; junction bases outside the gene matches: 12. The CDR3 is 17 residues long. CDR3 sequence reads: CASSASLRGLVTGELFF. Written as DNA, the CDR3 is TGTGCCAGCAGCGCCAGCCTCCGGGGACTAGTAACCGGGGAGCTGTTTTTT.

This chain joins TRBV30 and TRBJ2-2; 8 positions match TRBD2. The CDR3 loop spans 13 amino acids. The germline gives CDR1 GTSNPN, CDR2 SVGIG (reference sequence). Trimming cost V 4 bases and J 6 bases; bases outside gene matches: 4. This CDR3 is CAWTHSGAGELFF. CDR3 in DNA: TGTGCCTGGACCCATAGCGGGGCCGGGGAGCTGTTTTTT.

This chain links TRBV11-2 with TRBJ2-3; D is ambiguous. Trimming took off 1 base at V and 0 bases at J, with 8 bases between the two ends. This CDR3 has 15 amino acids. Germline V gene sequence: CDR1 SGHAT, CDR2 FQNNGV. The CDR3 DNA sequence: TGTGCCAGCAGCTTAGTGGTGACTAGCACAGATACGCAGTATTTT. It yields the protein CASSLVVTSTDTQYF.

The V call is TRBV18, the J call TRBJ2-2, with 8 bases matching TRBD1. With 3 bases clipped from V and 3 bases from J, the junction kept 6 bases outside the gene matches. CDR3 size: 16 residues. CDR1 is KGHSH, CDR2 LQKENI, per germline. CDR3 in DNA: TGTGCCAGCTCACCGCCTCCGGGACAGGACACCGGGGAGCTGTTTTTT. This sequence encodes CASSPPPGQDTGELFF.

The chain recombines TRBV14 with TRBJ2-5; TRBD2 agrees at 9 bases. The ends lost 2 bases at V and 5 bases at J; junction bases unmatched: 21. The germline V gene encodes CDR1 SGHDN and CDR2 FVKESK. The CDR3 contains 20 residues. CDR3 DNA: TGTGCCAGCAGCCAATTGATATTTTCGGGGACTAGCTTAAGAAGGGAGACCCAGTACTTC. Translated, it gives CASSQLIFSGTSLRRETQYF.

The chain carries TRBV10-3 and TRBJ2-2; D is ambiguous. Germline lookup yields CDR1 ENHRY and CDR2 SYGVKD. The CDR3 runs to 13 residues. V lost 2 bases and J 6 bases, leaving 7 bases between the germline ends. The CDR3, as DNA: TGTGCCATCAGTGAGCAGGCCCCCGGGGAGCTGTTTTTT. Translating it yields CAISEQAPGELFF.

The chain employs TRBV19 and TRBJ1-1; a possible D gene is TRBD1 (6 bases). V lost 5 bases, J lost 6 bases, and 22 bases lay in between. The CDR3 is 16 residues long. Germline V gene sequence: CDR1 LNHDA, CDR2 SQIVND (reference sequence). CDR3 sequence reads: CASSSYDTGNLAEAFF. The CDR3 region has the DNA TGTGCCAGTAGTTCCTATGATACAGGGAATTTGGCTGAAGCTTTCTTT.

This clone was counted once. V gene TRBV19 combines with J gene TRBJ2-5; 11 bases match TRBD2. Looked up from germline, CDR1 is LNHDA and CDR2 is SQIVND (reference sequence). The V segment lost 5 bases and the J segment 4 bases; nucleotides outside the gene matches: 6. The length of the CDR3 is 15 residues. CDR3 nucleotides: TGTGCCAGTAGTGAGACTAGCGGGACAGGAGAGACCCAGTACTTC. It encodes CASSETSGTGETQYF.

This chain uses TRBV9 with TRBJ1-4, with D uncertain. This CDR3 spans 13 amino acids. V lost 4 bases and J 5 bases, leaving 9 bases between the germline ends. Per the germline V gene, CDR1 is SGDLS and CDR2 is YYNGEE. The CDR3 bases are TGTGCCAGCAGCACCAGTCCAAATGAAAAACTGTTTTTT. This gives the protein CASSTSPNEKLFF.

The chain uses TRBV5-1 and TRBJ2-7; D not resolved. Germline assignment: CDR1 SGHRS and CDR2 YFSETQ. There are 12 residues in the CDR3. V dropped 0 bases and J dropped 5 bases, with 6 bases sitting between them. The chain's CDR3 is CASSLGRDEQYF. The CDR3 bases are TGCGCCAGCAGCTTGGGTAGAGACGAGCAGTACTTC.

The chain employs TRBV4-2 and TRBJ2-3, with a weak D call TRBD1 (6 bases). Deletions cut 3 bases from V and 5 bases from J, with 18 bases between. The CDR3 totals 16 residues. Per the germline V gene, CDR1 is LGHNA and CDR2 is YNFKEQ. The CDR3 here is CASSQGLQGWVDTQYF. The CDR3 region has the DNA TGTGCCAGCAGCCAGGGGCTACAGGGCTGGGTAGATACGCAGTATTTT.

V gene TRBV28 combines with J gene TRBJ1-2; D may be TRBD1 (6 bases). The V gene's germline CDR1 is MDHEN and CDR2 SYDVKM. The V end was cut by 5 bases, the J end by 8 bases, with 15 bases between. The CDR3 sequence is 13 residues long. The DNA for the CDR3 is TGTGCCAGCAGTCCTAATAACAGGGAAGGCTACACCTTC. Protein sequence: CASSPNNREGYTF.

This rearrangement joins TRBV18 to TRBJ2-1; the match to TRBD2 covers 8 bases. V trimming: 6 bases; J trimming: 0 bases; junction bases outside the gene matches: 4. The CDR3 is made up of 15 amino acids. CDR1 is KGHSH and CDR2 is LQKENI in the germline V gene. Here the CDR3 DNA reads TGTGCCAGCTCGCTTAGCGGGACCTCCTACAATGAGCAGTTCTTC. Amino acids: CASSLSGTSYNEQFF.

This chain links TRBV18 with TRBJ2-6; TRBD2 is a possible D gene (5 bases). The V and J ends lost 2 bases and 1 base respectively, with 9 bases between them. Germline CDR1 KGHSH, CDR2 LQKENI. The length of the CDR3 is 16 residues. In DNA form, the CDR3 reads TGTGCCAGCTCACCATTTAGGGAGTCTGGGGCCAACGTCCTGACTTTC. Amino acid sequence: CASSPFRESGANVLTF.

This clone was counted a few times. This chain uses TRBV5-1 with TRBJ2-7, with D tentatively TRBD2 (6 bases). This CDR3 spans 16 amino acids. CDR1 SGHRS and CDR2 YFSETQ come from the germline V gene. V gave up 0 bases and J gave up 4 bases, with 17 bases separating them. This chain's CDR3 is CASSLAPDGAGYEQYF. The CDR3 DNA sequence: TGCGCCAGCAGCTTGGCCCCAGACGGGGCGGGGTACGAGCAGTACTTC. Looking up the rest from reference TRBV5-1 and TRBJ2-7 gives the full variable domain: KAGVTQTPRYLIKTRGQQVTLSCSPISGHRSVSWYQQTPGQGLQFLFEYFSETQRNKGNFPGRFSGRQFSNSRSEMNVSTLELGDSALYLCASSLAPDGAGYEQYFGPGTRLTVT.

The J gene is TRBJ2-3, the V gene TRBV19; possibly TRBD2 for D (6 bases). Germline CDR1 is LNHDA and CDR2 is SQIVND (reference sequence). Trimming shortened V by 1 base and J by 2 bases, and 19 bases separated the two germline ends. This CDR3 has 18 residues. CDR3 residues: CASSIVSPPGGNTDTQYF. DNA of the CDR3: TGTGCCAGTAGTATAGTATCCCCCCCTGGCGGGAACACAGATACGCAGTATTTT.

The rearrangement joins TRBV5-1 to TRBJ2-5, with a tentative D call TRBD2 (5 bases). The CDR3 contains 15 residues. The V gene lost 2 bases and the J gene lost 4 bases, with 15 bases spanning the gap. Germline lookup yields CDR1 SGHRS and CDR2 YFSETQ. CDR3 in amino acids: CASSFMSEGTETQYF. CDR3 nucleotide sequence: TGCGCCAGCAGCTTCATGAGTGAGGGAACAGAGACCCAGTACTTC.